The subject of this entry is one T cell receptor (beta chain). The target antigen is unknown. The table came from immunoSEQ multiplex PCR; TCRdb's copy has only in-frame clones and leaves some out. The sample has 35,000 to 45,000 clones, 90% to 95% seen once; the top ten hold less than 0.85%. The CDR3 runs 12 residues. V lost 7 bases, J lost 4 bases, and 6 bases stayed unmatched. CDR1 SQVTM and CDR2 ANQGSEA come from the germline V gene. These data come from a study of graft-versus-host responses after intestinal transplantation. As for the study in general: Multivisceral, liver-intestinal, or isolated intestinal grafts went to recipients. Tacrolimus plus steroids were given to all recipients for two to three years, preceded by anti-thymocyte globulin induction. Points from the study as a whole: Some GvH clones appeared in ileal mucosa or blood before recipient bone marrow. Circulating GvH clones peaking coincided with falling HvG clones soon after transplant.

The clonotype comes from a human patient who received an intestinal transplant, so some T cells may come from the graft donor. The chain employs TRBV29-1 and TRBJ1-2, with 7 bases that match TRBD1. The starting material was PBMCs, obtained 16 days after intestinal transplant. The CDR3 coding sequence is TGCAGCGGAGGGACAGCCCTCTATGGCTACACCTTC. Translated, it gives CSGGTALYGYTF.